One and the same sample provided the 21 T cell receptor beta chains below, sequenced in a study of metastatic and nonmetastatic thyroid tumors. TCRdb re-clonotyped the PCR reads via MiXCR. The data show about 53,000 clones, approximately 22% seen once. Patients had received no treatment of any kind before thyroid surgery. Sequenced sample: blood. The receptor set was obtained from a female donor with papillary thyroid cancer or a benign thyroid nodule (not recorded which). Some clones in this sample may be carry-over from other donors' samples.

This sequence joins TRBV11-3 and TRBJ2-7, with 7 bases identical to TRBD1. CDR3 size: 15 residues. V lost 1 base and J lost 1; bases outside the gene matches: 4. Germline-derived CDR1 and CDR2 are SGHNT and YENEEA. The chain's CDR3 is CASSLGDSKSYEQYF. DNA for the CDR3: TGTGCCAGCAGCTTAGGGGACAGCAAATCCTACGAGCAGTACTTC.

The chain is built from TRBV12-3 or TRBV12-4 and TRBJ1-6; D is ambiguous. The CDR3 extends over 16 amino acids. V was pared by 1 base and J by 10 bases, with 17 bases between. The CDR3 loop reads CASSLGPGPTLSPLHF. The CDR3 nucleotides read TGTGCCAGCAGTTTAGGGCCCGGACCAACTCTCTCACCCCTCCACTTT.

This clone appeared many times. The V and J genes are TRBV5-4 and TRBJ2-7, with D maybe TRBD2 (5 bases). Germline values: CDR1 SGHNT, CDR2 YYREEE (reference sequence). This CDR3 is 14 amino acids long. Trimming took 1 base from V and 3 from J, leaving 11 bases between them. CDR3 amino acids: CASSLFLGGYEQYF. The CDR3 bases are TGTGCCAGCAGCTTGTTCCTAGGAGGCTACGAGCAGTACTTC.

There are a few counts of this clone. This rearrangement joins TRBV12-3 or TRBV12-4 to TRBJ1-6; perhaps TRBD1 as D (6 bases). The CDR3 covers 16 residues. Trimming stripped 2 bases from V and 6 bases from J, with 14 bases between. CDR3 region: CASSLNGEQGNSPLHF. The CDR3 DNA reads as TGTGCCAGCAGTTTAAACGGCGAACAGGGTAATTCACCCCTCCACTTT.

The chain joins TRBV9 to TRBJ2-2; D possibly matches TRBD1 or TRBD2 (5 bases each). CDR1 is SGDLS and CDR2 is YYNGEE in the germline V gene. Trimming pared 0 bases from V and 5 bases from J, leaving 14 bases between. CDR3 length: 16 residues. The CDR3: CASSVAGRECTGELFF. The CDR3 DNA is TGTGCCAGCAGCGTAGCAGGCAGGGAGTGTACCGGGGAGCTGTTTTTT.

Notes on this clone: This may come from a read error, since a much larger clone is one base off. The rearrangement joins TRBV10-3 to TRBJ2-1; a weak D match, TRBD2 (6 bases). Trimming left V 8 bases short and J 4 bases short, with 15 bases between. The CDR3 has 14 amino acids. The germline gives CDR1 ENHRY, CDR2 SYGVKD. The CDR3 is CAIATSWGYNEQFF. As DNA, the CDR3 is TGTGCCATCGCTACTAGCTGGGGGTACAATGAGCAGTTCTTC.

At least ten counts were recorded for this clone. The genes are TRBV30 and TRBJ2-3, with TRBD2 matching 13 bases. The CDR3 runs to 14 residues. Germline V CDR1 and CDR2: GTSNPN, SVGIG (reference sequence). V dropped 3 bases and J dropped 4; count of bases not matched to a gene: 1. CDR3 bases: TGTGCCTGGAGGACTAGCGGGAGGTCAGATACGCAGTATTTT. Its translation: CAWRTSGRSDTQYF. The variable domain in full, completed from reference TRBV30 and TRBJ2-3, reads SQTIHQWPATLVQPVGSPLSLECTVEGTSNPNLYWYRQAAGRGLQLLFYSVGIGQISSEVPQNLSASRPQDRQFILSSKKLLLSDSGFYLCAWRTSGRSDTQYFGPGTRLTVL.

On this clone itself: Other DNA sequences in this sample translate to the same CDR3. The chain joins TRBV5-1 to TRBJ2-7; D is ambiguous. In germline, CDR1 is SGHRS, CDR2 YFSETQ. V was shortened by 6 bases and J by 2 bases, with 15 bases between the two germline ends. This CDR3 contains 14 residues. CDR3 protein: CASNFGSSTYEQYF. CDR3 DNA: TGCGCCAGCAACTTTGGTTCCAGTACCTACGAGCAGTACTTC.

The table lists this clone with many counts. V usage is TRBV4-1 and J usage is TRBJ2-7; D possibly uses TRBD1 or TRBD2 (5 bases each). CDR3 length: 18 amino acids. Looked up from germline, CDR1 is MGHRA and CDR2 is YSYEKL. V gave up 0 bases and J gave up 3 bases, with 21 bases separating them. The CDR3 loop is CASSQDPSSRTYSYEQYF. As DNA, the CDR3 is TGCGCCAGCAGCCAAGATCCATCTAGCCGGACATACAGCTACGAGCAGTACTTC.

At least ten counts were recorded for this clone. The V and J genes are TRBV6-2 or TRBV6-3 and TRBJ2-7, with 12 bases lining up with TRBD2. The CDR3 contains 13 residues. Germline lookup yields CDR1 MNHEY and CDR2 SVGEGT. The V segment lost 11 bases and the J segment 7 bases; nucleotides outside the gene matches: 9. CDR3 sequence: CAGGLAGNGEQYF. CDR3 DNA sequence: TGTGCCGGAGGACTAGCGGGAAATGGGGAGCAGTACTTC.

CDR3 residues: CASSPPRLAGVDTQYF. The CDR3 DNA is TGTGCCAGCAGCCCACCTCGACTAGCGGGAGTAGATACGCAGTATTTT. The rearrangement joins TRBV9 to TRBJ2-3, with TRBD2 matching 12 bases. With 4 bases clipped from V and 5 bases from J, the junction kept 8 bases outside the gene matches. This CDR3 has 16 residues. Germline-derived CDR1 and CDR2 are SGDLS and YYNGEE.

There are many counts of this clone. The chain has TRBV18 and TRBJ2-1; 8 bases fit TRBD1. The CDR3 sequence is 17 residues long. CDR1 and CDR2 (germline): KGHSH, LQKENI. Losses at the gene ends were 4 bases for V and 4 bases for J; bases not matched to a gene: 12. The CDR3, as DNA: TGTGCCAGCTCACAGGTCGCAGGGGGCGGCTCTTACAATGAGCAGTTCTTC. This sequence encodes CASSQVAGGGSYNEQFF.

This clone occurred many times. The chain links TRBV27 to TRBJ2-7; D is possibly TRBD1 (6 bases). CDR3 length: 11 amino acids. Trimming removed 5 bases from V and 6 bases from J, with 8 bases in between. Germline lookup yields CDR1 MNHEY and CDR2 SMNVEV (reference sequence). The CDR3: CASSQGSEQYF. The CDR3 DNA sequence: TGTGCCAGCAGTCAGGGGAGCGAGCAGTACTTC.

The V and J genes are TRBV28 and TRBJ1-1, with D hard to call. From germline, CDR1 is MDHEN and CDR2 SYDVKM. The germline V and J ends were trimmed by 7 bases and 3 bases, with 15 bases remaining between them. The CDR3 totals 14 residues. CDR3 sequence reads: CASTLGRLYTEAFF. The CDR3 nucleotides are TGTGCCAGCACATTGGGAAGATTGTACACTGAAGCTTTCTTT.

Points on this clone: An end of the junction differs from the germline gene, which may be a read error. Other nucleotide sequences from this sample produce the same CDR3. The rearrangement uses TRBV19 and TRBJ1-5; 8 nucleotides agree with TRBD1. The CDR3 has 15 amino acids. Looked up from germline, CDR1 is LNHDA and CDR2 is SQIVND (reference sequence). The CDR3 sequence: CASRAAPGGNQPQHF. CDR3 sequence (DNA): TGTGCCAGTCGGGCCGCACCAGGGGGCAATCAGCCACAGCATTTT.

This clone came up many times. V is TRBV19 and J is TRBJ2-1; no definite D call. CDR3 length: 13 amino acids. The V gene's germline CDR1 is LNHDA and CDR2 SQIVND (reference sequence). Trimming took off 5 bases at V and 7 bases at J, with 12 bases between the two ends. The CDR3 region has the DNA TGTGCCAGTAGTCCTCTTGGTCAAAATGAGCAGTTCTTC. Encoded protein: CASSPLGQNEQFF.

The chain has TRBV27 and TRBJ1-1; 7 positions agree with TRBD1. V was pared by 8 bases and J by 4 bases, with 16 bases of the junction left unmatched. The V gene's germline CDR1 is MNHEY and CDR2 SMNVEV (reference sequence). This CDR3 region has 16 residues. The DNA of the CDR3 is TGTGCCAGCCTTCGACGAACAGGGGCAATAATCACTGAAGCTTTCTTT. The encoded protein is CASLRRTGAIITEAFF.

This clone was seen many times. V gene TRBV19 combines with J gene TRBJ2-7; 10 bases agree with TRBD1. The V and J ends lost 3 bases and 3 bases, in that order; junction bases with no gene match: 8. CDR1 is LNHDA and CDR2 is SQIVND in the germline V gene (reference sequence). This CDR3 is 16 amino acids long. CDR3 region: CASSIRTGGNYYEQYF. In nucleotides, the CDR3 is TGTGCCAGTAGTATTCGGACAGGGGGTAACTACTACGAGCAGTACTTC.

There are many counts of this clone. The V and J genes are TRBV7-3 and TRBJ2-1; D remains ambiguous. The CDR3 is 12 residues long. CDR1 and CDR2 (germline): SGHTA, FQGTGA. Trimming took 1 base from V and 5 from J, leaving 3 bases between them. CDR3 protein: CASSLNNNEQFF. The CDR3 DNA is TGTGCCAGCAGCTTAAACAACAATGAGCAGTTCTTC.

The sample holds many counts of this clone. The same CDR3 can be traced to other DNA sequences in this sample. The V and J genes are TRBV7-9 and TRBJ2-2; TRBD2 agrees at 13 bases. Trimming at V came to 10 bases and at J to 8 bases, leaving 4 bases not matched to a gene. The CDR3 covers 13 residues. The germline V gene encodes CDR1 SEHNR and CDR2 FQNEAQ (reference sequence). The CDR3 DNA sequence: TGTGCCAACGGGACTAGCGGGACAGGGGAGCTGTTTTTT. Protein sequence: CANGTSGTGELFF.

This clone has more than one count but fewer than ten. The DNA is omitted, as the CDR3 cannot be located on it reliably, and the CDR3 follows TCRdb's listing. The V call is TRBV28, the J call TRBJ2-6; TRBD2 is the table's D call, not checked against the DNA. Counting both end residues, the CDR3 totals 16 amino acids. Germline lookup yields CDR1 MDHEN and CDR2 SYDVKM. CDR3 protein: CASREGRTSVANVLTF.